This T cell receptor beta chain stems from a study of spatial heterogeneity in lung cancer. Notes on the study in general: At resection, ubiquitous expanded tumor TCRs appeared in blood more than at follow-up.

This clonotype was detected a few times. Its antigen is not known. The time point: blood at routine non-recurrence follow-up after resection. Sequencing covered unsorted whole RNA taken from tumor, nontumor lung or frozen PBMC. TCRdb reanalysed the 5' RACE reads using MiXCR and keeps one entry per CDR3 protein. Of under 150,000 distinct CDR3 sequences in the sample, less than 14% are singletons; the top ten hold 20% to 25%. The V gene end was trimmed by 6 bases and the J gene end by 1 base; junction bases not matched to a gene: 6. The length of the CDR3 is 15 residues. CDR1 and CDR2 from the germline V gene are MDHEN and SYDVKM.

V is TRBV28 and J is TRBJ1-3, with 7 bases matching TRBD1. The receptor was derived from a female donor with early-stage non-small cell lung cancer. The sequenced sample was PBMCs, obtained at follow-up. CDR3 bases: TGTGCCAGCAGGGCACAGGGGCAGTCTGGAAACACCATATATTTT. As protein: CASRAQGQSGNTIYF.